A selection of T cell receptor beta chains follows, all from one sample in a study of shared clonotypes between healthy human individuals. This table comes from immunoSEQ multiplex PCR, and its TCRdb copy is limited to in-frame clones, with some not included. The top ten hold 1.5% to 2% of the sample, which has 700,000 or so clones, roughly 70% seen once. The source material was memory CD4+ T cells sorted from blood. These receptors all come from a woman aged 25-40 years in good health. The CDR3 runs from the conserved cysteine through the conserved F or W. D genes are given only for firm matches. Not every row has a clone size; where given, it reads once, few, many or a size class.

V gene	CDR3 length	J gene	clone size	D gene	CDR3 DNA	CDR3 protein
TRBV27	13	TRBJ2-7	NA	NA	TGTGCCAGCAGTTTGGGCAGCCAGCGCGAGCAGTACTTC	CASSLGSQREQYF
TRBV11-2	15	TRBJ2-2	NA	NA	TGTGCCAGCAGCTTAGTGTTTCCGAACACCGGGGAGCTGTTTTTT	CASSLVFPNTGELFF
TRBV9	15	TRBJ2-2	few	TRBD2	TGTGCCAGCAGGCGACTAGCGGGGAACACCGGGGAGCTGTTTTTT	CASRRLAGNTGELFF
TRBV30	13	TRBJ1-1	NA	TRBD1	TGTGCCTGGAGAAGACAGGGACTGACTGAAGCTTTCTTT	CAWRRQGLTEAFF
TRBV18	16	TRBJ2-3	NA	NA	TGTGCCAGCTCACCAAGCGGGACAGGTGCCACAGATACGCAGTATTTT	CASSPSGTGATDTQYF
TRBV6-5	15	TRBJ1-1	NA	NA	TGTGCCAGCAGTTACAGAACCCGTACGAACACTGAAGCTTTCTTT	CASSYRTRTNTEAFF
TRBV29-1	11	TRBJ2-7	NA	NA	TGCAGCGTTGAAGGGGACTACGAGCAGTACTTC	CSVEGDYEQYF
TRBV10-2	13	TRBJ1-2	NA	NA	TGCGCCAGCAGGGGGGCGGGGTACTATGGCTACACCTTC	CASRGAGYYGYTF
TRBV11-1	14	TRBJ1-2	NA	NA	TGTGCCAGCAGCTTAGGCGGCAGGCCGCAAGGCTACACCTTC	CASSLGGRPQGYTF
TRBV5-1	15	TRBJ2-7	once	NA	TGCGCCAGCAGCTTGGGCAGCCTGAGCTCCTACGAGCAGTACTTC	CASSLGSLSSYEQYF
TRBV7-9	15	TRBJ2-7	NA	NA	TGTGCCAGCAGCTCCACCTCCAGGGCAAAGTACGAGCAGTACTTC	CASSSTSRAKYEQYF
TRBV27	14	TRBJ2-3	NA	NA	TGTGCCAGCAGTTTGCCGGACCTCCTGGACACGCAGTATTTT	CASSLPDLLDTQYF
TRBV5-4	16	TRBJ2-5	NA	TRBD2	TGTGCCAGCAGCTTAGGACTAGCGGAGATCCAAGAGACCCAGTACTTC	CASSLGLAEIQETQYF
TRBV28	14	TRBJ1-4	NA	TRBD1	TGTGCCAGCAGTCGGACAGGGGTTGGTGAAAAACTGTTTTTT	CASSRTGVGEKLFF
TRBV5-1	16	TRBJ1-4	NA	NA	TGCGCCAGCAGCTTGGGGAGGGGCGCGAGGCTGGAGAAACTGTTTTTT	CASSLGRGARLEKLFF
TRBV14	14	TRBJ1-1	NA	NA	TGTGCCAGCACTCCCACCCGGGGAAACACTGAAGCTTTCTTT	CASTPTRGNTEAFF
TRBV4-1	15	TRBJ1-1	NA	NA	TGCGCCAGCAGCCAAGATGAACTAACGAACACTGAAGCTTTCTTT	CASSQDELTNTEAFF
TRBV19	14	TRBJ1-5	NA	NA	TGTGCCAGTAGTATGAATGGGGTCAATCAGCCCCAGCATTTT	CASSMNGVNQPQHF
TRBV29-1	12	TRBJ1-1	NA	NA	TGCAGCGTTGTACGGGCGGGAAGCGAAGCTTTCTTT	CSVVRAGSEAFF
TRBV29-1	14	TRBJ1-1	NA	TRBD1	TGCAGCGTGAGATCCGGGACAGCGAACACTGAAGCTTTCTTT	CSVRSGTANTEAFF
TRBV19	15	TRBJ2-2	NA	NA	TGTGCCAGTAGTATTAGCGGTACGAACACCGGGGAGCTGTTTTTT	CASSISGTNTGELFF
TRBV2	13	TRBJ1-5	NA	TRBD1	TGTGCCAGCAGGGGACAGGGCAATCAGCCCCAGCATTTT	CASRGQGNQPQHF
TRBV10-2	13	TRBJ1-5	NA	NA	TGCGCCAGTCAAGGGGGGGGGTTGCAGCCCCAGCATTTT	CASQGGGLQPQHF
TRBV18	13	TRBJ2-7	NA	NA	TGTGCCAGCTCACCACGCGGTAGGAGCGAGCAGTACTTC	CASSPRGRSEQYF
TRBV6-1	14	TRBJ2-2	few	TRBD1	TGTGCCAGCAGTGCGATGGACAGGACCGGGGAGCTGTTTTTT	CASSAMDRTGELFF
TRBV19	14	TRBJ1-4	NA	TRBD1	TGTGCCAGTAGGACCGGGACAGGAGCGGAAAAACTGTTTTTT	CASRTGTGAEKLFF
TRBV28	13	TRBJ2-7	few	TRBD1	TGTGCCAGCAGTTTATTAGGGGGCGGGGAGCAGTACTTC	CASSLLGGGEQYF
TRBV6-5	15	TRBJ2-2	NA	TRBD2	TGTGCCAGCAGCCTCGGGGGGATGAACACCGGGGAGCTGTTTTTT	CASSLGGMNTGELFF
TRBV11-2	13	TRBJ1-5	NA	NA	TGTGCCAGCAGCTTGTACAGCAATCAGCCCCAGCATTTT	CASSLYSNQPQHF
TRBV7-2	14	TRBJ1-1	NA	NA	TGTGCCAGCAGCTTACCCGGGGCAGTACAGGAAGCTTTCTTT	CASSLPGAVQEAFF
TRBV4-2	15	TRBJ2-7	NA	NA	TGTGCCAGCAGCCAAGGTGAGGGCGGAGGCTACGAGCAGTACTTC	CASSQGEGGGYEQYF
TRBV6-5	15	TRBJ1-4	NA	NA	TGTGCCAGCAGTTACTCTGGAGATGGGTATGAAAAACTGTTTTTT	CASSYSGDGYEKLFF
TRBV2	15	TRBJ1-5	many	TRBD1	TGTGCCAGCAGTGAAGAGGGACAGGGGCAATTGCCCCAGCATTTT	CASSEEGQGQLPQHF
TRBV6-1	15	TRBJ2-7	NA	TRBD1	TGTGCCAGCAGTTTCCGACAGGGGAGCTCCTACGAGCAGTACTTC	CASSFRQGSSYEQYF
TRBV14	15	TRBJ2-1	NA	NA	TGTGCCAGCAGCCATACCATCGGTAGGGCCCATGAGCAGTTCTTC	CASSHTIGRAHEQFF
TRBV10-1	18	TRBJ1-5	NA	TRBD1	TGCGCCAGCATACATCGGGACAGGGGAATTCATAGCAATCAGCCCCAGCATTTT	CASIHRDRGIHSNQPQHF
TRBV9	15	TRBJ2-7	NA	TRBD2	TGTGCCAGCAGCGTCGATTTGGGACTAGCAAGCGAGCAGTACTTC	CASSVDLGLASEQYF
TRBV27	13	TRBJ1-2	NA	NA	TGTGCCAGCGGCAGGGTCGAGGGCTATGGCTACACCTTC	CASGRVEGYGYTF
TRBV19	13	TRBJ2-1	few	NA	TGTGCCAGTAGTATAAGTCCATACAATGAGCAGTTCTTC	CASSISPYNEQFF
TRBV6-1	16	TRBJ1-1	many	TRBD1	TGTGCCAGCAGTGCGAGGGACAGCTCGGATTACACTGAAGCTTTCTTT	CASSARDSSDYTEAFF
TRBV7-8	13	TRBJ2-7	NA	NA	TGTGCCAGCAGATATAGCGTTGGGGGAGAGCAGTACTTC	CASRYSVGGEQYF